A selection of T cell receptor beta chains follows, all from one sample in a study of T cells after yellow fever vaccination. Using its own MiXCR run on the 5' RACE reads, TCRdb lists one record per CDR3 protein. The sample includes approximately 550,000 distinct CDR3 sequences, roughly 14% seen only once; the top ten take 11% to 15%. The material sequenced was PBMCs, taken on the day of the yellow fever booster vaccination. The source of these receptors is a young man who received the YFV17D yellow fever vaccine. Both conserved end residues are part of each CDR3. Each record gives: CDR3 DNA, CDR3 protein, D gene, V gene, CDR3 length, J gene, clone size. The D gene is left open where the match is weak. Where a row states a size, it is once, few, many or the class of an expanded clone; other rows omit it.

cdr3_nt: TGCGCCAGCAGCCAAGAAGCAGGGTTATTTGGTTTTGGCTACACCTTC
cdr3_aa: CASSQEAGLFGFGYTF
d_call: -
v_call: TRBV4-3
cdr3_length: 16
j_call: TRBJ1-2
clone_size: few

cdr3_nt: TGTGCCAGCAGATTGGACTACCTTATGAGGGGAAACACCATATATTTT
cdr3_aa: CASRLDYLMRGNTIYF
d_call: -
v_call: TRBV7-2
cdr3_length: 16
j_call: TRBJ1-3
clone_size: -

cdr3_nt: TGTGCCAGCAGTTTCCGGGCCGGGAACACCGGGGAGCTGTTTTTT
cdr3_aa: CASSFRAGNTGELFF
d_call: -
v_call: TRBV7-2
cdr3_length: 15
j_call: TRBJ2-2
clone_size: few

cdr3_nt: TGCAGCGGTGAGTTGGAGGGCCATATCGAGCAGTACTTC
cdr3_aa: CSGELEGHIEQYF
d_call: -
v_call: TRBV29-1
cdr3_length: 13
j_call: TRBJ2-7
clone_size: -

cdr3_nt: TGCAGTGCACCGTCTGCGGAACTAACCTACGAGCAGTACTTC
cdr3_aa: CSAPSAELTYEQYF
d_call: -
v_call: TRBV20-1
cdr3_length: 14
j_call: TRBJ2-7
clone_size: few

cdr3_nt: TGTGCCACCAGCACGTCTGCAGGGGCGGAAGGCTACACCTTC
cdr3_aa: CATSTSAGAEGYTF
d_call: -
v_call: TRBV15
cdr3_length: 14
j_call: TRBJ1-2
clone_size: few

cdr3_nt: TGCGCCAGCAGCTTGGCGGGTAACGGGGGTAATTCACCCCTCCACTTT
cdr3_aa: CASSLAGNGGNSPLHF
d_call: -
v_call: TRBV5-1
cdr3_length: 16
j_call: TRBJ1-6
clone_size: -

cdr3_nt: TGCAGTGCTCCGGGCTCCCGGGGAAAAAACATTCAGTACTTC
cdr3_aa: CSAPGSRGKNIQYF
d_call: -
v_call: TRBV20-1
cdr3_length: 14
j_call: TRBJ2-4
clone_size: -

cdr3_nt: TGTGCCAGCAGCCAAACCAGCTGGGAGCAGTACTTC
cdr3_aa: CASSQTSWEQYF
d_call: -
v_call: TRBV12-3/TRBV12-4
cdr3_length: 12
j_call: TRBJ2-7
clone_size: -

cdr3_nt: TGCAGTGCCAGACAGGGAGTCGCTGAAGCTTTCTTT
cdr3_aa: CSARQGVAEAFF
d_call: TRBD1
v_call: TRBV20-1
cdr3_length: 12
j_call: TRBJ1-1
clone_size: -

cdr3_nt: TGTGCCAGCAGCCATGATACTCGGGTGGGCGAGCAGTACTTC
cdr3_aa: CASSHDTRVGEQYF
d_call: -
v_call: TRBV7-9
cdr3_length: 14
j_call: TRBJ2-7
clone_size: few